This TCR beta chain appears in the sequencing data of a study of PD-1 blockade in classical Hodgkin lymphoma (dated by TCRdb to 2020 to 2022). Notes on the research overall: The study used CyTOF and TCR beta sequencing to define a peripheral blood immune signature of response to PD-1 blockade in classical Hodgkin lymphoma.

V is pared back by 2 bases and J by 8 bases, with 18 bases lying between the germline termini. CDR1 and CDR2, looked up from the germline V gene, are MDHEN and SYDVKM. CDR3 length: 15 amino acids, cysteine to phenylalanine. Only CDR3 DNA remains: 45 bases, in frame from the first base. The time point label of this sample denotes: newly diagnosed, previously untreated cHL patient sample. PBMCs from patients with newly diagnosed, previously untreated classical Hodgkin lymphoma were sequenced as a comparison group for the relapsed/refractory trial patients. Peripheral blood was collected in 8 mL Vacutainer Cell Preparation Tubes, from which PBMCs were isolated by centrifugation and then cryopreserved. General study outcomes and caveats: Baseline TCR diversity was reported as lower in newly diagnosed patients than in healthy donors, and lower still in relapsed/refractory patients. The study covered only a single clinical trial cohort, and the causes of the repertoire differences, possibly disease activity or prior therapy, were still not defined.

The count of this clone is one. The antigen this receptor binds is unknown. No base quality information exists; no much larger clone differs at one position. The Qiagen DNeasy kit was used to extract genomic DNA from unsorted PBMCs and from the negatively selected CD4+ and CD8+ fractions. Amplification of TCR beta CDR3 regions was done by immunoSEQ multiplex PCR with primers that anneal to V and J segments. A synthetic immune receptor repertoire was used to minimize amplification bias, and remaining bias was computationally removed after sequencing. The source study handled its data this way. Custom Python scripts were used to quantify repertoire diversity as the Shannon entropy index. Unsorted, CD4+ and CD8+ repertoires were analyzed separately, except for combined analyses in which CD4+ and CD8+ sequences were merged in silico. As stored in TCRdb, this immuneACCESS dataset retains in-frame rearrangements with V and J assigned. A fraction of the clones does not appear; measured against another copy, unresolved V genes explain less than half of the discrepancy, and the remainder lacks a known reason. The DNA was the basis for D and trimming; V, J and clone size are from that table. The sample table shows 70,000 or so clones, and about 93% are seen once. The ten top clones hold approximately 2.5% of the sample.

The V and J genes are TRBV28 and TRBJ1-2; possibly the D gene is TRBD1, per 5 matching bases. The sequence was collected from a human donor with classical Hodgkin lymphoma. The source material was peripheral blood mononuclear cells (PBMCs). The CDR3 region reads CASSLQARGEGGYTF. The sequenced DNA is TGTGCCAGCAGTTTACAGGCCCGGGGGGAAGGCGGCTACACCTTC.